This T cell receptor (beta chain) derives from a study of vaccination and CD4 T cells after COVID-19. As for the study in general: The cells in question were stimulated using overlapping spike peptides derived from SARS-CoV-2, HCoV-NL63, HCoV-OC43 and HCoV-229E. General study results and limits: Median SARS-CoV-2-reactive clonotype numbers rose nonsignificantly, 21 to 38.

Described treatment: approximately 9-day PBMC culture with coronavirus spike peptide pools or control peptides (ViraFEST assay). Cultured CD4+ T cell DNA underwent sequencing with the Oncomine TCR Beta short-read assay. The genomic DNA was obtained from cultured CD4+ T cells by extraction with the QIAamp micro DNA kit. From the PCR reads, TCRdb called clonotypes with MiXCR, one entry per CDR3 protein. This table has about 15,000 distinct CDR3 sequences, roughly 50% appearing once. The CDR3 is 17 amino acids. With 4 bases removed from V and 0 bases from J, the gap between germline ends came to 19 bases. The germline gives CDR1 MGHDK, CDR2 SYGVNS. A note on this clonotype: What it binds is not known.

The sample in question was cultured CD4+ T cells from blood, obtained after SARS-CoV-2 vaccination. This TCR came from a human donor with COVID-19. The rearrangement joins TRBV25-1 to TRBJ2-7; perhaps TRBD2 as D (6 bases). The CDR3, as DNA: TGTGCCAGCAGTGCGGCAAGGCCGGGACTTAGCTCCTACGAGCAGTACTTC. Residues: CASSAARPGLSSYEQYF.